This record concerns one T cell receptor beta chain sequence. As to time point: pre-sensitization, week 0. This sample's treatment: therapeutic diphenylcyclopropenone sensitization with weekly scalp DPC. Donation of samples came from alopecia patients who were 18 to 70 years old and suitable for DPC. This CDR3 contains 14 residues. Germline CDR1 reads KGHSH; CDR2 reads LQKENI. V was pared by 3 bases and J by 7 bases, with 16 bases between. In the original workflow: Sample-level TCR yields exhibited a median of approximately 88,000, with a range of about 23,224 to 700,000. Each CDR3 protein is one row after TCRdb ran MiXCR on the RACE reads. TCRdb's processing, not the authors' own work, is the source of the V and J calls. The sample contains about 68,000 distinct CDR3 sequences, roughly 11% of which appear only once. The data stem from a study of human T cells and chemical hapten exposure. Study-wide context: The study sensitized with 2% DPC on a 2 cm by 2 cm patch of upper inner arm skin.

This specimen was whole blood, taken in connection with sensitization to the hapten diphenylcyclopropenone (DPC). The sequence came from a woman aged 50 to 60 with alopecia areata. Some clones in this sample may be carry-over from other donors' samples. This sequence joins TRBV18 and TRBJ2-7, with D maybe TRBD2 (5 bases). The CDR3 sequence is CASSPYADSGEQYF. CDR3 nucleotide sequence: TGTGCCAGCTCACCGTATGCCGACTCGGGGGAGCAGTACTTC.